The following is a TCR beta chain sequence with its context. Its antigen is as yet unknown. The primer mix had 60 Vbeta and 13 Jbeta primers. TCRdb keeps only in-frame clones here, not all; method: immunoSEQ multiplex PCR. The data hold 80,000 or so clones, with over 70% observed a single time. These data originate in a study of cytomegalovirus exposure and HLA in healthy donors. At the level of the study: An earlier analysis found some 100 million unique TCR beta sequences from about 179 million T cells.

Findings of the study overall: Earlier findings revealed that most TCR beta V segments proved productive either about 87% or about 30% of the time. Sequencing depth across donors, presence/absence analyses assumed, was roughly uniform. V- and J-gene trimming of TCR beta was linked (in a later analysis) to a missense DCLRE1C variant.

This clonotype was sampled from a man aged 50 to 59 in good health and CMV-seropositive. The sample comprised PBMCs.

The CDR3 DNA is TGTGCCAGCAGCCAGCTCAGGGATCCTAAGCTGTTTTTT. Protein product: CASSQLRDPKLFF. The chain joins TRBV4-2 to TRBJ2-2, with a possible D match to TRBD1 (5 bases). Germline V gene data show CDR1 as LGHNA and CDR2 as YNFKEQ. There are 13 residues in the CDR3. V was cut by 3 bases and J by 12 bases, with 14 bases left in between.